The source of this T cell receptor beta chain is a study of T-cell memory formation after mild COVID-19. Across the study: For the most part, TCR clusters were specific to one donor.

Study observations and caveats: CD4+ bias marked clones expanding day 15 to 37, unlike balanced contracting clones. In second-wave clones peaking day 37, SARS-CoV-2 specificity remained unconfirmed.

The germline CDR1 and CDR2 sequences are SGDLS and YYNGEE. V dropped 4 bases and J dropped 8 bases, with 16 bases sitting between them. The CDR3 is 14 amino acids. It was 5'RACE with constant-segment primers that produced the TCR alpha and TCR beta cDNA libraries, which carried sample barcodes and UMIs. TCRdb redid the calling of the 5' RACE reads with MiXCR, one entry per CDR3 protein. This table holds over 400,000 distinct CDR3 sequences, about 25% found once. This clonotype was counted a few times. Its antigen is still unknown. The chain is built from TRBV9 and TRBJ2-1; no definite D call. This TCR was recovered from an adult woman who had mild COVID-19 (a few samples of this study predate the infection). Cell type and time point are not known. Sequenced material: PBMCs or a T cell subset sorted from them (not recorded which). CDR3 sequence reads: CASSSYSGWDEQFF. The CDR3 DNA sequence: TGTGCCAGCAGCTCCTACTCCGGTTGGGATGAGCAGTTCTTC.